This passage covers 24 T cell receptor beta chains from one sample sequenced in a study of blood T cell repertoires in COVID-19. Sequencing was performed with immunoSEQ multiplex PCR; in TCRdb, only in-frame clones are kept and a portion is missing. Here the sample spans tens of thousands of clones, more than 60% being singletons. Sequencing was carried out using peripheral blood. The receptors were sampled from a woman older than 75 with active or convalescent COVID-19.

The chain employs TRBV5-8 and TRBJ1-1, with D unresolved. Germline values: CDR1 SGHTS, CDR2 YDEGEE. The CDR3 is 14 amino acids. Trimming cost V 5 bases and J 1 base, with 12 bases left between them. CDR3 loop: CASRPYSRNTEAFF. CDR3 bases: TGTGCCAGCAGGCCATATTCCAGGAACACTGAAGCTTTCTTT.

In its sample, this clone was seen once. The genes are TRBV6-1 and TRBJ1-1; D unclear. The V and J ends lost 4 bases and 5 bases respectively, with 20 bases between them. The CDR3 runs to 16 residues. CDR1 and CDR2 from the germline V gene are MNHNS and SASEGT. The CDR3 DNA is TGTGCCAGCAGTGGGGAGTCAAATCGAAGGAGGACTGAAGCTTTCTTT. It translates to CASSGESNRRRTEAFF.

The J gene is TRBJ1-1, the V gene TRBV5-8; 9 bases agree with TRBD1. The CDR3 sequence is 15 residues long. CDR1 SGHTS and CDR2 YDEGEE come from the germline V gene. V shed 3 bases and J 0 bases; nucleotides not matched to a gene: 3. The DNA for the CDR3 is TGTGCCAGCAGCTCCTGGGACAGGGTGAACACTGAAGCTTTCTTT. It translates to CASSSWDRVNTEAFF.

The V call is TRBV28, the J call TRBJ2-7; maybe TRBD1 (6 bases). Germline CDR1 reads MDHEN; CDR2 reads SYDVKM. The CDR3 length is 14 residues. Trimming cost V 6 bases and J 1 base, with 13 bases left between them. CDR3 nucleotides: TGTGCCAGCAGCTCACCCGGGACATCCTACGAGCAGTACTTC. Amino acids: CASSSPGTSYEQYF. Full variable domain (missing parts from reference TRBV28 and TRBJ2-7): DVKVTQSSRYLVKRTGEKVFLECVQDMDHENMFWYRQDPGLGLRLIYFSYDVKMKEKGDIPEGYSVSREKKERFSLILESASTNQTSMYLCASSSPGTSYEQYFGPGTRLTVT.

The table lists this clone with a count of one. The chain joins TRBV5-1 to TRBJ2-5; the D gene is possibly TRBD1 (5 bases). Germline values: CDR1 SGHRS, CDR2 YFSETQ. V was trimmed by 0 bases and J by 3 bases, leaving 9 bases between them. This CDR3 comprises 14 residues. The CDR3 loop is CASSLDPGKETQYF. CDR3 nucleotide sequence: TGCGCCAGCAGCTTGGACCCAGGGAAAGAGACCCAGTACTTC.

The chain is built from TRBV19 and TRBJ1-2, with a tentative D call TRBD1 (5 bases). Germline V gene data show CDR1 as LNHDA and CDR2 as SQIVND (reference sequence). V was trimmed by 6 bases and J by 5 bases, leaving 16 bases between them. The length of the CDR3 is 14 residues. This chain's CDR3 is CASRTQQGYYGYTF. CDR3 coding DNA: TGTGCCAGTAGAACCCAGCAGGGTTATTATGGCTACACCTTC.

This clone was picked up a small number of times. This sequence joins TRBV6-5 and TRBJ1-2; TRBD1 aligns across 9 bases. CDR1 and CDR2 from the germline V gene are MNHEY and SVGAGI. The CDR3 is 15 residues long. The junction had 9 bases not matched to a gene; V was cut back by 6 bases and J by 4 bases. The CDR3 here is CASRGQGVGPYGYTF. CDR3 in DNA: TGTGCCAGCAGGGGACAGGGAGTGGGACCCTATGGCTACACCTTC.

The rearrangement uses TRBV7-6 and TRBJ2-5; 9 bases line up with TRBD2. CDR1 SGHVS and CDR2 FNYEAQ come from the germline V gene. V dropped 6 bases and J dropped 4; count of bases not matched to a gene: 6. The CDR3 totals 14 residues. The CDR3 DNA is TGTGCCAGCAGACGCGGGGGGGGAAGAGAGACCCAGTACTTC. This sequence encodes CASRRGGGRETQYF.

The chain recombines TRBV7-9 with TRBJ2-7; D is perhaps TRBD1 (6 bases). Germline CDR1 reads SEHNR; CDR2 reads FQNEAQ (reference sequence). V was shortened by 1 base and J by 6 bases, with 10 bases between the two germline ends. The CDR3 is 13 residues long. CDR3 loop: CASSLGTVPEQYF. CDR3 nucleotides: TGTGCCAGCAGCTTAGGGACAGTACCCGAGCAGTACTTC.

The chain recombines TRBV5-4 with TRBJ2-3; 12 nucleotides align to TRBD2. Germline loops: CDR1 SGHNT, CDR2 YYREEE (reference sequence). There are 15 residues in the CDR3. The V segment lost 1 base and the J segment 5 bases; nucleotides outside the gene matches: 2. CDR3 in amino acids: CASSLPGLAGDTQYF. CDR3 DNA: TGTGCCAGCAGCTTGCCGGGACTAGCGGGAGATACGCAGTATTTT.

The rearrangement uses TRBV5-1 and TRBJ2-1; weak D call: TRBD1 (7 bases). V was pared by 7 bases and J by 7 bases, with 21 bases between. This CDR3 comprises 15 residues. Germline V lookup: CDR1 SGHRS, CDR2 YFSETQ. The CDR3 here is CASLITAGGKNEQFF. The CDR3 coding sequence is TGCGCCAGCCTAATAACGGCAGGGGGGAAAAATGAGCAGTTCTTC.

This clone was counted between two and nine times. The same CDR3 arises from other DNA sequences in this sample as well. The chain uses TRBV7-6 and TRBJ1-1, with 8 positions matching TRBD1. J gave up 5 bases and V 5 bases, and 7 bases lay outside the gene matches. The CDR3 loop spans 14 amino acids. Germline V gene lookup returns CDR1 SGHVS and CDR2 FNYEAQ. In DNA, the CDR3 is TGTGCCAGCAGCCCTGGGACAGGCGGGACTGAAGCTTTCTTT. This gives the protein CASSPGTGGTEAFF.

This clone was seen just once. The chain has TRBV11-3 and TRBJ1-1, with D possibly matching TRBD1 (6 bases). Per the germline V gene, CDR1 is SGHNT and CDR2 is YENEEA. V was trimmed by 2 bases and J by 8 bases, leaving 12 bases between them. The CDR3 sequence is 13 residues long. As DNA, the CDR3 is TGTGCCAGCAGCTTAAGCAGGGGAGGGGAAGCTTTCTTT. It translates to CASSLSRGGEAFF. Combining the CDR3 with reference TRBV11-3 and TRBJ1-1 gives the whole variable domain EAGVVQSPRYKIIEKKQPVAFWCNPISGHNTLYWYLQNLGQGPELLIRYENEEAVDDSQLPKDRFSAERLKGVDSTLKIQPAELGDSAVYLCASSLSRGGEAFFGQGTRLTVV.

V and J are TRBV2 and TRBJ1-5, with D possibly being TRBD1 (5 bases). The CDR3 covers 14 residues. From germline, CDR1 is SNHLY and CDR2 FYNNEI. The ends were cut back, 3 bases at V and 5 bases at J, with 11 bases in the middle. As DNA, the CDR3 is TGTGCCAGCAGTGATTCGGGGGGAGATCAGCCCCAGCATTTT. It encodes CASSDSGGDQPQHF.

The chain employs TRBV18 and TRBJ1-5; D is uncertain. The CDR3 contains 13 residues. CDR1 KGHSH and CDR2 LQKENI come from the germline V gene. The V end was cut by 1 base, the J end by 5 bases, with 6 bases between. CDR3 nucleotides: TGTGCCAGCTCACCACGGGGAGATCAGCCCCAGCATTTT. It specifies CASSPRGDQPQHF.

The chain joins TRBV4-2 to TRBJ1-1; D unresolved. This CDR3 is 14 amino acids long. CDR1 is LGHNA and CDR2 is YNFKEQ in the germline V gene. With 5 bases removed from V and 11 bases from J, the gap between germline ends came to 21 bases. Here the CDR3 reads CASSEVLTDSRAFF. CDR3 DNA sequence: TGTGCCAGCAGCGAAGTACTAACCGATTCGAGGGCTTTCTTT.

The chain couples TRBV5-1 to TRBJ2-7; maybe TRBD1 (6 bases). CDR1 SGHRS and CDR2 YFSETQ come from the germline V gene. The CDR3 totals 14 residues. V gave up 0 bases and J gave up 2 bases, with 9 bases separating them. The CDR3 is CASSLETGTYEQYF. DNA of the CDR3: TGCGCCAGCAGCTTGGAGACAGGAACCTACGAGCAGTACTTC.

The rearrangement links TRBV19 to TRBJ1-2, with TRBD1 identical over 8 bases. Germline assignment: CDR1 LNHDA and CDR2 SQIVND (reference sequence). V shed 9 bases, J shed 8 bases, and the junction held 8 bases outside the gene matches. CDR3 length: 12 amino acids. CDR3 nucleotides: TGTGCCAGCAGTCGGACAGGGATCGGCTACACCTTC. Protein sequence: CASSRTGIGYTF.

V usage is TRBV3-1 (or the pseudogene TRBV3-2) and J usage is TRBJ2-1; 9 nucleotides match TRBD2. This CDR3 has 16 residues. CDR1 LGHDT and CDR2 YNNKEL come from the germline V gene (reference sequence). Trimming took 0 bases from V and 6 from J; bases not matched to a gene: 6. The CDR3 here is CASSQDPPSGVNEQFF. The CDR3 nucleotides are TGTGCCAGCAGCCAAGACCCCCCTAGCGGGGTCAATGAGCAGTTCTTC.

The V call is TRBV11-2, the J call TRBJ1-1; 10 positions agree with TRBD1. This CDR3 spans 14 amino acids. The ends lost 3 bases at V and 6 bases at J; junction bases unmatched: 4. CDR1 and CDR2 (germline): SGHAT, FQNNGV. CDR3 region: CASSFGQGESEAFF. The CDR3 DNA reads as TGTGCCAGCAGCTTTGGACAGGGGGAATCTGAAGCTTTCTTT.

V and J are TRBV5-1 and TRBJ1-2, with 7 bases aligning to TRBD1. Looked up from germline, CDR1 is SGHRS and CDR2 is YFSETQ. V trimming: 4 bases; J trimming: 7 bases; junction bases outside the gene matches: 13. This CDR3 has 15 amino acids. CDR3 loop: CASSAPEGARFGYTF. CDR3 in DNA: TGCGCCAGCAGCGCCCCGGAGGGGGCGCGATTTGGCTACACCTTC.

The chain employs TRBV3-1 (or the pseudogene TRBV3-2) and TRBJ2-7; 10 bases map to TRBD1. Per the germline V gene, CDR1 is LGHDT and CDR2 is YNNKEL (reference sequence). This CDR3 region has 15 residues. Losses at the gene ends were 0 bases for V and 2 bases for J; bases not matched to a gene: 1. CDR3 sequence reads: CASSQDGTGAYEQYF. The CDR3 region has the DNA TGTGCCAGCAGCCAAGACGGGACAGGGGCCTACGAGCAGTACTTC.

This clone occurred a few times. This chain links TRBV29-1 with TRBJ2-1; 7 bases align to TRBD2. The J segment lost 6 bases and the V segment lost 3 bases, leaving 14 bases of the junction unmatched. Germline V lookup: CDR1 SQVTM, CDR2 ANQGSEA. The CDR3 is made up of 16 amino acids. The CDR3 nucleotides are TGCAGCGTTGATCTTTGGCTGAGCGGGGAACTCAATGAGCAGTTCTTC. Translated, it gives CSVDLWLSGELNEQFF.

J is TRBJ1-1 and V is TRBV2; no clear D gene. CDR1 and CDR2 from the germline V gene are SNHLY and FYNNEI. V lost 3 bases and J lost 1, with 6 bases in between. The length of the CDR3 is 13 residues. CDR3: CASSEARNTEAFF. CDR3 DNA sequence: TGTGCCAGCAGTGAGGCCCGGAACACTGAAGCTTTCTTT.